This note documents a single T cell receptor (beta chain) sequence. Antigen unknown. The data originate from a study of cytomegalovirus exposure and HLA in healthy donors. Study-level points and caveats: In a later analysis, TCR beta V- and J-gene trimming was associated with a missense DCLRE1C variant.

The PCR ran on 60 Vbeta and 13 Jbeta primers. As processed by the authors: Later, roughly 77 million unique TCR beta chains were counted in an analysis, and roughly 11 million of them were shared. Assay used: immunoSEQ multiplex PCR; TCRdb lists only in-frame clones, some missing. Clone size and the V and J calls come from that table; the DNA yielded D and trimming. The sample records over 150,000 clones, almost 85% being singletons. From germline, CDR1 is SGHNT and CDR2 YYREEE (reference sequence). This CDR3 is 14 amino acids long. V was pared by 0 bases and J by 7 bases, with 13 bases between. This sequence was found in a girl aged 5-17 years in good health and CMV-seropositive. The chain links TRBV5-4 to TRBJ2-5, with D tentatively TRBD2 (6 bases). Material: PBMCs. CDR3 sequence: CASSLGGEEGTQYF. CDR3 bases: TGTGCCAGCAGCTTGGGAGGGGAGGAAGGGACCCAGTACTTC. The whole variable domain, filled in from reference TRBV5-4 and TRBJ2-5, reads ETGVTQSPTHLIKTRGQQVTLRCSSQSGHNTVSWYQQALGQGPQFIFQYYREEENGRGNFPPRFSGLQFPNYSSELNVNALELDDSALYLCASSLGGEEGTQYFGPGTRLLVL.